What follows are 31 T cell receptor beta chains derived from one specimen sequenced in a study of blood T cell repertoires in COVID-19. Profiling relied on immunoSEQ multiplex PCR, and the TCRdb table lists in-frame clones only, not all of them. The sample yields about 240,000 clones, about four fifths seen once. Source material: peripheral blood. These receptors all stem from a woman in her seventies with acute or convalescent COVID-19.

V gene TRBV5-4 combines with J gene TRBJ1-1; TRBD1 aligns across 8 bases. The J segment lost 0 bases and the V segment lost 0 bases, leaving 4 bases of the junction unmatched. The germline V gene encodes CDR1 SGHNT and CDR2 YYREEE (reference sequence). This CDR3 is built from 16 residues. CDR3 residues: CASSLDGTGMNTEAFF. The DNA of the CDR3 is TGTGCCAGCAGCTTGGACGGGACAGGTATGAACACTGAAGCTTTCTTT.

V and J are TRBV6-2 or TRBV6-3 and TRBJ2-4, with D tentatively TRBD1 (6 bases). V was clipped by 2 bases and J by 1 base, with 24 bases between them. Germline V gives CDR1 MNHEY, CDR2 SVGEGT. The length of the CDR3 is 20 residues. This chain's CDR3 is CASSYTFKTRGVVAKNIQYF. The CDR3 DNA reads as TGTGCCAGCAGTTACACCTTTAAAACCAGGGGTGTAGTGGCCAAAAACATTCAGTACTTC.

Only a few counts were recorded for this clone. The chain recombines TRBV5-6 with TRBJ2-5; 10 bases match TRBD2. The CDR3 is made up of 16 amino acids. V shed 4 bases and J 9 bases; nucleotides not matched to a gene: 15. Germline CDR1 SGHDT, CDR2 YYEEEE. This CDR3 is CASSRPGTSAGVAQYF. As DNA, the CDR3 is TGTGCCAGCAGCCGTCCCGGGACTAGCGCCGGGGTGGCCCAGTACTTC.

The J gene is TRBJ1-4, the V gene TRBV4-3; a weak D match, TRBD1 (6 bases). V was shortened by 2 bases and J by 5 bases, with 12 bases between the two germline ends. Germline CDR1 reads LGHNA; CDR2 reads YSLEER. The CDR3 length is 15 residues. The DNA of the CDR3 is TGCGCCAGCAGCCAAAGTTACAGGGCAAATGAAAAACTGTTTTTT. Amino acids: CASSQSYRANEKLFF.

This clone was counted only a few times. The rearrangement joins TRBV6-5 to TRBJ1-4; 9 bases map to TRBD1. This CDR3 spans 13 amino acids. CDR1 is MNHEY, CDR2 SVGAGI, per germline. The junction had 1 base not matched to a gene; V was cut back by 6 bases and J by 5 bases. The CDR3 here is CASRGTGNEKLFF. The CDR3 DNA is TGTGCCAGCAGAGGGACAGGGAATGAAAAACTGTTTTTT.

The chain links TRBV24-1 to TRBJ1-5; D call uncertain. Germline CDR1 reads KGHDR; CDR2 reads SFDVKD. The V end lost 1 base, the J end lost 7 bases, and 13 bases lay between the germline ends. This CDR3 is built from 15 residues. The CDR3 coding sequence is TGTGCCACCAGTGATTTCGCCGACGCCGGGCAGCCCCAGCATTTT. Protein sequence: CATSDFADAGQPQHF.

This clone turned up a few times. The gene calls are TRBV18 and TRBJ2-2, with D unclear. This CDR3 region has 15 residues. Trimming shortened V by 3 bases and J by 4 bases, and 12 bases separated the two germline ends. The V gene's germline CDR1 is KGHSH and CDR2 LQKENI. The CDR3 is CASSPGQQGTGELFF. The DNA of the CDR3 is TGTGCCAGCTCACCGGGCCAGCAAGGCACCGGGGAGCTGTTTTTT. Full variable domain (outside the CDR3, taken from reference TRBV18 and TRBJ2-2): NAGVMQNPRHLVRRRGQEARLRCSPMKGHSHVYWYRQLPEEGLKFMVYLQKENIIDESGMPKERFSAEFPKEGPSILRIQQVVRGDSAAYFCASSPGQQGTGELFFGEGSRLTVL.

This chain links TRBV12-3 or TRBV12-4 with TRBJ1-6, with D hard to call. Trimming removed 2 bases from V and 13 bases from J, with 9 bases in between. This CDR3 has 12 residues. The CDR3 DNA reads as TGTGCCAGCAGTTTACCGGGTGGGCCCCTCCACTTT. This translates into CASSLPGGPLHF.

V and J are TRBV3-1 (or the pseudogene TRBV3-2) and TRBJ1-2; D possibly corresponds to TRBD1 (6 bases). The V end was cut by 4 bases, the J end by 5 bases, with 8 bases between. This CDR3 contains 12 residues. CDR1 is LGHDT, CDR2 YNNKEL, per germline (reference sequence). The CDR3 DNA follows: TGTGCCAGCAGCCCCGGGACATATGGCTACACCTTC. Translation: CASSPGTYGYTF.

The V and J genes are TRBV7-8 and TRBJ1-2; 10 nucleotides match TRBD1. V trimming: 5 bases; J trimming: 6 bases; junction bases outside the gene matches: 6. Germline V gives CDR1 SGHVS, CDR2 FQNEAQ. The length of the CDR3 is 14 residues. The CDR3 DNA sequence: TGTGCCAGCAGCCCCTGGGACAGGGGTAATGGCTACACCTTC. Its translation is CASSPWDRGNGYTF.

The V and J genes are TRBV27 and TRBJ1-4; D is uncertain. This CDR3 comprises 14 residues. Germline CDR1 is MNHEY and CDR2 is SMNVEV (reference sequence). V was pared by 5 bases and J by 1 base, with 8 bases between. CDR3 in amino acids: CASSLRRTNEKLFF. The CDR3 bases are TGTGCCAGCAGTCTACGGAGAACTAATGAAAAACTGTTTTTT.

The V call is TRBV4-1, the J call TRBJ1-4; D might be TRBD1 (5 bases). Trimming removed 3 bases at V and 4 bases at J, with 15 bases between. CDR3 length: 16 amino acids. Germline CDR1 reads MGHRA; CDR2 reads YSYEKL. The CDR3 here is CASSQDRVTVNEKLFF. Here the CDR3 DNA reads TGCGCCAGCAGCCAGGACCGGGTGACAGTTAATGAAAAACTGTTTTTT.

The rearrangement links TRBV9 to TRBJ1-1; no definite D call. The CDR3 is made up of 15 amino acids. Looked up from germline, CDR1 is SGDLS and CDR2 is YYNGEE. Trimming removed 0 bases at V and 4 bases at J, with 13 bases between. The CDR3 region has the DNA TGTGCCAGCAGCGTAGAAGCTCTCGGAGGCACTGAAGCTTTCTTT. Translation gives CASSVEALGGTEAFF.

J is TRBJ1-5 and V is TRBV24-1; tentatively, D is TRBD1 (6 bases). This CDR3 is 13 amino acids long. V lost 7 bases and J 4 bases, leaving 10 bases between the germline ends. CDR1 is KGHDR and CDR2 is SFDVKD in the germline V gene. CDR3 residues: CATRYRVNQPQHF. CDR3 coding DNA: TGTGCCACCAGATACAGGGTTAATCAGCCCCAGCATTTT.

V usage is TRBV5-1 and J usage is TRBJ2-6; D is possibly TRBD1 (6 bases). Per germline, CDR1 SGHRS and CDR2 YFSETQ. Between the trimmed V and J ends, which lost 2 bases and 1 base, there was a span of 10 bases. The CDR3 has 16 residues. The CDR3 spells CASSFRGRSGANVLTF. CDR3 in DNA: TGCGCCAGCAGCTTCAGGGGAAGGTCTGGGGCCAACGTCCTGACTTTC.

J is TRBJ1-1 and V is TRBV6-5, with D possibly matching TRBD1 (6 bases). Germline CDR1 reads MNHEY; CDR2 reads SVGAGI. V lost 7 bases to trimming and J lost 2 bases, with 14 bases between them. CDR3 size: 14 residues. The CDR3 is CASKSGTTNTEAFF. In DNA, the CDR3 is TGTGCCAGCAAATCCGGGACAACTAACACTGAAGCTTTCTTT.

The gene calls are TRBV4-1 and TRBJ2-3; D may be TRBD2 (6 bases). Germline CDR1 is MGHRA and CDR2 is YSYEKL. The CDR3 contains 17 residues. The germline V and J ends were trimmed by 0 bases and 0 bases, with 13 bases remaining between them. The CDR3 DNA reads TGCGCCAGCAGCCAAGATAACCTAGCGCTTAGCACAGATACGCAGTATTTT. It translates to CASSQDNLALSTDTQYF.

This clone has more than one count but fewer than ten. The chain uses TRBV6-5 and TRBJ1-1; D is unresolved. V dropped 5 bases and J dropped 3 bases, with 4 bases sitting between them. The CDR3 loop spans 11 amino acids. The V gene's germline CDR1 is MNHEY and CDR2 SVGAGI. CDR3 residues: CASSRDTEAFF. In DNA form, the CDR3 reads TGTGCCAGCAGTCGGGACACTGAAGCTTTCTTT.

The chain joins TRBV4-1 to TRBJ2-2, with 7 bases matching TRBD2. CDR3 length: 17 amino acids. V gave up 1 base and J gave up 1 base; unmatched junction bases: 6. Looked up from germline, CDR1 is MGHRA and CDR2 is YSYEKL. CDR3 DNA sequence: TGCGCCAGCAGCCAAGTGGTAATAGCGGGGAACACCGGGGAGCTGTTTTTT. Translation: CASSQVVIAGNTGELFF.

This chain connects TRBV5-4 to TRBJ2-2, with D unresolved. The CDR3 has 15 amino acids. Trimming pared 0 bases from V and 0 bases from J, leaving 6 bases between. Germline CDR1 and CDR2: SGHNT and YYREEE (reference sequence). CDR3 DNA sequence: TGTGCCAGCAGCTTGGGACAATCGAACACCGGGGAGCTGTTTTTT. Translating it yields CASSLGQSNTGELFF. Looking up the rest from reference TRBV5-4 and TRBJ2-2 gives the full variable domain: ETGVTQSPTHLIKTRGQQVTLRCSSQSGHNTVSWYQQALGQGPQFIFQYYREEENGRGNFPPRFSGLQFPNYSSELNVNALELDDSALYLCASSLGQSNTGELFFGEGSRLTVL.

The chain joins TRBV28 to TRBJ1-2, with a weak D call TRBD1 (6 bases). This CDR3 region has 14 residues. Germline CDR1 MDHEN, CDR2 SYDVKM. Trimming removed 1 base at V and 4 bases at J, with 10 bases between. In nucleotides, the CDR3 is TGTGCCAGCAGTTTATTTACAGGGAGCTATGGCTACACCTTC. It encodes CASSLFTGSYGYTF.

This chain joins TRBV19 and TRBJ2-5, with D uncertain. Germline assignment: CDR1 LNHDA and CDR2 SQIVND (reference sequence). This CDR3 region has 13 residues. V was shortened by 7 bases and J by 2 bases, with 11 bases between the two germline ends. The CDR3 sequence is CASKADTQETQYF. DNA of the CDR3: TGTGCCAGTAAAGCCGATACTCAAGAGACCCAGTACTTC.

The count of this clone is one. The chain uses TRBV3-1 (or the pseudogene TRBV3-2) and TRBJ1-6, with a possible D match to TRBD1 (5 bases). The V end lost 5 bases, the J end lost 7 bases, and 12 bases lay between the germline ends. The germline CDR1 and CDR2 sequences are LGHDT and YNNKEL (reference sequence). CDR3 length: 14 amino acids. CDR3 in amino acids: CASSSTGPNSPLHF. In nucleotides, the CDR3 is TGTGCCAGCAGCTCTACAGGACCAAATTCACCCCTCCACTTT.

This chain joins TRBV27 and TRBJ1-2, with 8 bases lining up with TRBD1. V was pared by 2 bases and J by 4 bases, with 3 bases of the junction left unmatched. The CDR3 has 14 residues. Germline CDR1 is MNHEY and CDR2 is SMNVEV (reference sequence). CDR3 nucleotide sequence: TGTGCCAGCAGTTTAGCAGGGGGCGCCTATGGCTACACCTTC. Translation gives CASSLAGGAYGYTF.

The chain employs TRBV30 and TRBJ1-3, with D possibly matching TRBD1 (6 bases). The length of the CDR3 is 14 residues. Trimming stripped 5 bases from V and 1 base from J, with 12 bases between. Germline V lookup: CDR1 GTSNPN, CDR2 SVGIG (reference sequence). The CDR3 sequence: CAWGLDRSGNTIYF. The CDR3 DNA reads as TGTGCCTGGGGTCTCGACAGGTCTGGAAACACCATATATTTT.

CDR3 in amino acids: CASSQRQGGGYTF. The CDR3 coding sequence is TGTGCCAGCAGCCAGCGACAGGGTGGCGGCTACACCTTC. The gene calls are TRBV11-3 and TRBJ1-2; TRBD1 agrees at 7 bases. From germline, CDR1 is SGHNT and CDR2 YENEEA. The CDR3 runs 13 residues. The V and J ends lost 5 bases and 8 bases, in that order; junction bases with no gene match: 8. Drawing the rest from reference TRBV11-3 and TRBJ1-2, the complete variable domain is EAGVVQSPRYKIIEKKQPVAFWCNPISGHNTLYWYLQNLGQGPELLIRYENEEAVDDSQLPKDRFSAERLKGVDSTLKIQPAELGDSAVYLCASSQRQGGGYTFGSGTRLTVV.

The chain uses TRBV7-9 and TRBJ1-2, with 8 bases that match TRBD1. The CDR3 sequence is 15 residues long. Germline CDR1 SEHNR, CDR2 FQNEAQ (reference sequence). The V gene end was trimmed by 2 bases and the J gene end by 8 bases; junction bases not matched to a gene: 10. DNA for the CDR3: TGTGCCAGCAGCTTATCTTGGGACAGGTCGGAGGGCTACACCTTC. This translates into CASSLSWDRSEGYTF.

The rearrangement uses TRBV11-3 and TRBJ2-5; 8 nucleotides agree with TRBD2. The CDR3 is 13 residues long. J was trimmed by 9 bases and V by 5 bases; bases with no gene match: 8. Germline CDR1 and CDR2: SGHNT and YENEEA. In DNA form, the CDR3 reads TGTGCCAGCAGCCAAGGACTAGCCGCGTCCCAGTACTTC. This sequence encodes CASSQGLAASQYF.

The rearrangement uses TRBV18 and TRBJ2-1; 13 nucleotides align to TRBD2. V shed 6 bases and J 9 bases; nucleotides not matched to a gene: 8. The CDR3 has 15 residues. Per the germline V gene, CDR1 is KGHSH and CDR2 is LQKENI. The chain's CDR3 is CASSFGLAGASEQFF. CDR3 coding DNA: TGTGCCAGCTCCTTCGGACTAGCGGGGGCGAGTGAGCAGTTCTTC. Filled out from reference TRBV18 and TRBJ2-1, the complete variable domain reads NAGVMQNPRHLVRRRGQEARLRCSPMKGHSHVYWYRQLPEEGLKFMVYLQKENIIDESGMPKERFSAEFPKEGPSILRIQQVVRGDSAAYFCASSFGLAGASEQFFGPGTRLTVL.

This chain uses TRBV11-3 with TRBJ2-7; 10 bases line up with TRBD1. The CDR3 consists of 13 residues. CDR1 and CDR2 (germline): SGHNT, YENEEA. The junction had 2 bases not matched to a gene; V was cut back by 5 bases and J by 4 bases. The CDR3 nucleotides are TGTGCCAGCAGCCGGGGACAGGGGTACGAGCAGTACTTC. It translates to CASSRGQGYEQYF.

The rearrangement links TRBV6-1 to TRBJ1-5; 7 nucleotides align to TRBD1. CDR1 is MNHNS and CDR2 is SASEGT in the germline V gene. CDR3 length: 16 amino acids. The V and J ends lost 2 bases and 0 bases, in that order; junction bases with no gene match: 4. The DNA for the CDR3 is TGTGCCAGCAGTGAACAAGGGGGCAGTAGCAATCAGCCCCAGCATTTT. Protein product: CASSEQGGSSNQPQHF.